Below, 29 T cell receptor beta chains from the same sample are listed, as sequenced in a study of cytomegalovirus exposure and HLA in healthy donors. The PCR used 60 Vbeta and 13 Jbeta primers. Profiling relied on immunoSEQ multiplex PCR, and the TCRdb table lists in-frame clones only, not all of them. This table has under 200,000 clones, roughly 84% appearing once. The specimen was PBMCs. These receptors originate from a man between 18 and 29 years old in good health and CMV-seronegative.

The genes are TRBV4-1 and TRBJ2-1; the match to TRBD1 covers 9 bases. Germline CDR1 is MGHRA and CDR2 is YSYEKL. CDR3 length: 16 amino acids. V dropped 0 bases and J dropped 5; count of bases not matched to a gene: 5. The CDR3 nucleotides read TGCGCCAGCAGCCAAGAGGTTACAGGGGGCCACAATGAGCAGTTCTTC. Encoded protein: CASSQEVTGGHNEQFF.

This clone was counted a single time. The genes are TRBV11-2 and TRBJ2-1; 10 bases are a match to TRBD2. Per germline, CDR1 SGHAT and CDR2 FQNNGV. Trimming removed 5 bases from V and 5 bases from J; junction bases left unmatched: 6. The CDR3 spans 15 residues. The CDR3 DNA reads TGTGCCAGCAGCCTTTCGGGACTAGCGAACAATGAGCAGTTCTTC. Encoded protein: CASSLSGLANNEQFF.

The V call is TRBV5-4, the J call TRBJ2-7, with 8 nucleotides matching TRBD1. This CDR3 region has 12 residues. The germline CDR1 and CDR2 sequences are SGHNT and YYREEE (reference sequence). Unmatched junction bases numbered 4, after V lost 3 bases and J lost 8 bases. CDR3 residues: CASSYGQGKQYF. The CDR3 region has the DNA TGTGCCAGCAGCTACGGACAGGGCAAGCAGTACTTC.

The J gene is TRBJ2-1, the V gene TRBV9, with 8 bases aligning to TRBD2. The CDR3 runs to 16 residues. The junction had 6 bases not matched to a gene; V was cut back by 0 bases and J by 4 bases. Germline V gene lookup returns CDR1 SGDLS and CDR2 YYNGEE. The DNA of the CDR3 is TGTGCCAGCAGCGTAGCACTAGCGGCCCCTTACAATGAGCAGTTCTTC. Its protein product is CASSVALAAPYNEQFF.

This chain joins TRBV7-8 and TRBJ1-5; D is possibly TRBD1 (6 bases). V was clipped by 4 bases and J by 1 base, with 11 bases between them. This CDR3 is 15 amino acids long. The V gene's germline CDR1 is SGHVS and CDR2 FQNEAQ. CDR3 DNA sequence: TGTGCCAGCAGCTCAACAGGGCGCAGCAATCAGCCCCAGCATTTT. Protein: CASSSTGRSNQPQHF.

This sequence joins TRBV5-1 and TRBJ2-3, with D hard to call. Trimming stripped 7 bases from V and 1 base from J, with 13 bases between. The germline V gene encodes CDR1 SGHRS and CDR2 YFSETQ. The CDR3 extends over 14 amino acids. CDR3: CASLPQTGTDTQYF. The CDR3 region has the DNA TGCGCCAGCTTGCCTCAAACAGGCACAGATACGCAGTATTTT.

The V and J genes are TRBV6-4 and TRBJ2-1; D may be TRBD2 (6 bases). The CDR3 covers 18 residues. Germline V gene lookup returns CDR1 MRHNA and CDR2 SNTAGT. The V and J ends lost 0 bases and 5 bases respectively, with 20 bases between them. The CDR3 bases are TGTGCCAGCAGTGACTCGGGCGGGATTCCTTCTTCCCACAATGAGCAGTTCTTC. Translation gives CASSDSGGIPSSHNEQFF.

The rearrangement links TRBV7-9 to TRBJ2-5; D is perhaps TRBD1 (5 bases). Germline V gene sequence: CDR1 SEHNR, CDR2 FQNEAQ (reference sequence). V dropped 0 bases and J dropped 4 bases, with 9 bases sitting between them. The CDR3 sequence is 14 residues long. The CDR3 coding sequence is TGTGCCAGCAGCTTAGCGGGCAGGGTAGAGACCCAGTACTTC. This encodes CASSLAGRVETQYF.

The gene calls are TRBV27 and TRBJ2-3, with TRBD2 identical over 7 bases. The V and J ends lost 6 bases and 2 bases, in that order; junction bases with no gene match: 11. The CDR3 length is 16 residues. Per the germline V gene, CDR1 is MNHEY and CDR2 is SMNVEV (reference sequence). This CDR3 reads CASRPLLALLTDTQYF. The CDR3 DNA reads as TGTGCCAGCAGACCTTTACTAGCGCTCCTCACAGATACGCAGTATTTT.

The rearrangement links TRBV27 to TRBJ1-6; maybe TRBD1 (5 bases). The germline V and J ends were trimmed by 3 bases and 3 bases, with 6 bases remaining between them. Per germline, CDR1 MNHEY and CDR2 SMNVEV (reference sequence). The CDR3 sequence is 14 residues long. CDR3 in amino acids: CASSLGGYNSPLHF. The CDR3 coding sequence is TGTGCCAGCAGTTTGGGGGGCTATAATTCACCCCTCCACTTT.

The V call is TRBV7-8, the J call TRBJ1-5; the match to TRBD1 covers 8 bases. This CDR3 spans 16 amino acids. Unmatched junction bases numbered 10, after V lost 8 bases and J lost 1 base. Germline V CDR1 and CDR2: SGHVS, FQNEAQ. DNA of the CDR3: TGTGCCAGCTGTAAGGGCAGGGGGCCGAGCAATCAGCCCCAGCATTTT. The encoded protein is CASCKGRGPSNQPQHF.

V and J are TRBV28 and TRBJ2-3, with 8 bases aligning to TRBD1. Germline CDR1 is MDHEN and CDR2 is SYDVKM. The CDR3 has 16 residues. V shed 5 bases and J 5 bases; nucleotides not matched to a gene: 12. The CDR3 DNA sequence: TGTGCCAGCAGTCCACGGACAGGGCCCTACGAAGATACGCAGTATTTT. Translating it yields CASSPRTGPYEDTQYF. The complete variable domain, with remaining parts taken from reference TRBV28 and TRBJ2-3, reads DVKVTQSSRYLVKRTGEKVFLECVQDMDHENMFWYRQDPGLGLRLIYFSYDVKMKEKGDIPEGYSVSREKKERFSLILESASTNQTSMYLCASSPRTGPYEDTQYFGPGTRLTVL.

The V gene is TRBV6-5, the J gene TRBJ2-7; the D gene is possibly TRBD2 (5 bases). CDR1 is MNHEY and CDR2 is SVGAGI in the germline V gene. The V gene lost 7 bases and the J gene lost 4 bases, with 14 bases spanning the gap. This CDR3 contains 13 residues. CDR3 amino acids: CASINAGSYEQYF. For the CDR3, the DNA is TGTGCCAGCATCAACGCGGGCTCTTACGAGCAGTACTTC.

The rearrangement uses TRBV2 and TRBJ2-3; D call uncertain. CDR1 SNHLY and CDR2 FYNNEI come from the germline V gene. The germline V and J ends were trimmed by 3 bases and 1 base, with 2 bases remaining between them. The CDR3 loop spans 12 amino acids. CDR3 amino acids: CASSDGTDTQYF. The CDR3, as DNA: TGTGCCAGCAGTGACGGCACAGATACGCAGTATTTT.

The gene calls are TRBV28 and TRBJ2-4, with 7 positions matching TRBD1. The CDR3 loop spans 14 amino acids. Germline V CDR1 and CDR2: MDHEN, SYDVKM. V shed 5 bases and J 8 bases; nucleotides not matched to a gene: 9. CDR3 in DNA: TGTGCCAGCAGTCCAGACAGGGCCTCGGACATTCAGTACTTC. It translates to CASSPDRASDIQYF.

V gene TRBV7-9 combines with J gene TRBJ1-2; D unclear. Germline V gene data show CDR1 as SEHNR and CDR2 as FQNEAQ (reference sequence). The CDR3 runs 14 residues. Trimming left V 1 base short and J 4 bases short, with 10 bases between. The DNA for the CDR3 is TGTGCCAGCAGCTTAGTTGGGCGGGGCTATGGCTACACCTTC. This sequence encodes CASSLVGRGYGYTF.

The genes are TRBV7-2 and TRBJ1-1, with TRBD1 matching 8 bases. This CDR3 contains 13 residues. Trimming cost V 5 bases and J 3 bases; bases outside gene matches: 2. CDR1 and CDR2 from the germline V gene are SGHTA and FQGNSA. CDR3 nucleotides: TGTGCCAGCAGCGCGGACAGGGACACTGAAGCTTTCTTT. Translating gives CASSADRDTEAFF.

To note about this clone: Germline is not matched at one junction end, which may reflect a read error. V usage is TRBV7-9 and J usage is TRBJ1-1; no reliable D call. This CDR3 is 13 amino acids long. Germline assignment: CDR1 SEHNR and CDR2 FQNEAQ (reference sequence). This CDR3 reads CSSSLEFGGKAFF. CDR3 coding DNA: TGTTCCAGCAGCTTAGAATTTGGAGGGAAAGCTTTCTTT.

The chain couples TRBV5-6 to TRBJ2-5; D is undetermined. The tail of the sequence fits TRBJ2-7 better, so the J call may be wrong. Germline CDR1 and CDR2: SGHDT and YYEEEE. This CDR3 comprises 13 residues. CDR3 nucleotide sequence: TGTGCCAGCAGCTTGCCTACAGCCTACGAGCAGTACTTC. Translated, it gives CASSLPTAYEQYF.

This clone was found once. The DNA for the CDR3 is TGTGCCAGCAGTGAAGAAGCGGGAGGGCCGGGAAATGAGCAGTTCTTC. Encoded protein: CASSEEAGGPGNEQFF. This chain uses TRBV25-1 with TRBJ2-1; 10 positions match TRBD2. Germline CDR1 reads MGHDK; CDR2 reads SYGVNS. The CDR3 is 16 residues long. The ends lost 2 bases at V and 7 bases at J; junction bases unmatched: 8.

The V gene is TRBV5-4, the J gene TRBJ1-2; D not certain. The CDR3 loop spans 11 amino acids. The ends were cut back, 4 bases at V and 6 bases at J, with 7 bases in the middle. CDR1 is SGHNT, CDR2 YYREEE, per germline (reference sequence). CDR3 DNA: TGTGCCAGCAGCAGGCAGGATGGCTACACCTTC. Encoded protein: CASSRQDGYTF.

In its sample, this clone was seen once. The chain combines TRBV4-1 with TRBJ2-7; the D gene is possibly TRBD1 (6 bases). The CDR3 runs to 14 residues. Germline assignment: CDR1 MGHRA and CDR2 YSYEKL. With 0 bases removed from V and 5 bases from J, the gap between germline ends came to 11 bases. Here the CDR3 DNA reads TGCGCCAGCAGCCAAGATCTGCCAGGGGACGAGCAGTACTTC. This translates into CASSQDLPGDEQYF.

The J gene is TRBJ2-7, the V gene TRBV10-3; 7 bases are shared with TRBD1. Per the germline V gene, CDR1 is ENHRY and CDR2 is SYGVKD. This CDR3 has 19 residues. Trimming removed 6 bases from V and 2 bases from J; junction bases left unmatched: 22. CDR3 loop: CAIRKHPTVGTEKTYEQYF. DNA for the CDR3: TGTGCCATCAGGAAACATCCAACCGTCGGGACAGAGAAAACCTACGAGCAGTACTTC.

This rearrangement joins TRBV7-9 to TRBJ2-7; possibly TRBD2 for D (5 bases). The CDR3 has 13 amino acids. With 4 bases removed from V and 6 bases from J, the gap between germline ends came to 13 bases. Germline V lookup: CDR1 SEHNR, CDR2 FQNEAQ (reference sequence). In nucleotides, the CDR3 is TGTGCCAGCAGCTCTAGCCTGGAGCTCGAGCAGTACTTC. Translating it yields CASSSSLELEQYF.

V usage is TRBV12-5 and J usage is TRBJ2-2; D remains unclear. The CDR3 has 13 residues. V lost 5 bases to trimming and J lost 6 bases, with 10 bases between them. Germline V CDR1 and CDR2: LGHNT, FRNRAP. CDR3 in DNA: TGTGCTAGTGGTCCTCGAACAGCCGGGGAGCTGTTTTTT. Its protein is CASGPRTAGELFF.

This clone has a handful of counts. The V and J genes are TRBV18 and TRBJ2-3; tentatively, D is TRBD1 (5 bases). Germline V lookup: CDR1 KGHSH, CDR2 LQKENI. The CDR3 extends over 14 amino acids. Trimming took off 3 bases at V and 5 bases at J, with 12 bases between the two ends. The CDR3 here is CASSPSGQGDTQYF. In nucleotides, the CDR3 is TGTGCCAGCTCACCCTCGGGTCAGGGAGATACGCAGTATTTT.

This clone has more than one count but fewer than ten. This chain connects TRBV28 to TRBJ2-7; 7 nucleotides align to TRBD1. This CDR3 region has 14 residues. V was clipped by 5 bases and J by 3 bases; unmatched bases: 7. The germline V gene encodes CDR1 MDHEN and CDR2 SYDVKM. CDR3: CASSPRDRNYEQYF. In DNA, the CDR3 is TGTGCCAGCAGTCCCCGGGACAGAAACTACGAGCAGTACTTC.

For this clone: Relative to the germline gene, one junction end is altered; a read error may explain this. This chain's CDR3 is CASSLDGGLYEQLF. CDR3 DNA sequence: TGTGCCAGCAGCTTAGACGGGGGTCTGTATGAGCAGCTCTTC. The chain combines TRBV7-2 with TRBJ2-1; possibly TRBD2 for D (6 bases). Looked up from germline, CDR1 is SGHTA and CDR2 is FQGNSA. The length of the CDR3 is 14 residues.

CDR3 loop: CASSLLGDRDKNIQYF. For the CDR3, the DNA is TGTGCCAGCAGCTTGCTGGGGGACAGGGACAAAAACATTCAGTACTTC. The J gene is TRBJ2-4, the V gene TRBV5-4, with 9 nucleotides matching TRBD1. The germline V gene encodes CDR1 SGHNT and CDR2 YYREEE (reference sequence). The trim removed 1 base at V and 3 bases at J, leaving 5 bases unmatched. The CDR3 runs 16 residues.